The T cell receptor (beta chain) described here comes from a study of T cells in Graves' hyperthyroidism and ophthalmopathy. CDR3 length: 14 residues. Looked up from germline, CDR1 is MGHDK and CDR2 is SYGVNS. Deletions cut 4 bases from V and 3 bases from J, with 13 bases between. This clonotype was seen a few times. Amplification of TCR beta CDR3 regions was performed using RNA transcripts as template. In the first-round RT-PCR of the TCR CDR3, the HTBI primer set was used. One entry per CDR3 protein results from TCRdb running MiXCR on the multiplex PCR reads. The table has 500,000 to 650,000 distinct CDR3 sequences, about 14% seen once.

The TCR was taken from a woman aged 45-59 years with Graves' ophthalmopathy. Sequencing was done on a sample of blood. The gene calls are TRBV25-1 and TRBJ2-7; tentatively, D is TRBD2 (6 bases). Written as DNA, the CDR3 is TGTGCCAGCAGTGCATCGGGGGTAGACTACGAGCAGTACTTC. It is translated as CASSASGVDYEQYF.